This TCR beta chain appears in the sequencing data of a study of OX40 agonist ivuxolimab in advanced cancers. About this clone: The antigen is undetermined.

The repertoire was sequenced with immunoSEQ multiplex PCR; TCRdb's copy has only in-frame clones and lacks some. Found here are about 85,000 clones, about nine tenths of them singletons; the top ten hold around 0.31%. The length of the CDR3 is 14 residues. V shed 5 bases and J shed 0 bases, with 9 bases lying between them. Germline V gene lookup returns CDR1 MNHNY and CDR2 SVGAGI (reference sequence). Findings of the study overall: CD4+ and CD8+ blood T cells expanded clonally by week 6 at 0.1 to 3.0 mg/kg. Relative to CD4+ cells, CD8+ T cells on average had more expanded clones.

The sequences come from CD4+ or CD8+ T cells sorted from blood, collected in a trial of the OX40 agonist ivuxolimab. This clonotype was obtained from an adult with an advanced solid tumor such as melanoma, head and neck, liver or kidney cancer. V is TRBV6-6 and J is TRBJ2-3; D not resolved. The CDR3 region has the DNA TGTGCCAGCAGTAATACAAGAAGCACAGATACGCAGTATTTT. Translating it yields CASSNTRSTDTQYF.